The sequence of this T cell receptor beta chain was determined in a study of blood T cell repertoires in COVID-19. Study summary: PBMCs, B-cell-depleted T cells, or T cells were the source of the cDNA or gDNA that made up the material.

The trim removed 3 bases at V and 9 bases at J, leaving 5 bases unmatched. CDR3 length: 15 amino acids. Germline values: CDR1 KGHDR, CDR2 SFDVKD. Methods used by the authors: Nucleated cell counts were estimated from reference gene primer amplification. Sequenced by immunoSEQ multiplex PCR; TCRdb stores in-frame clones only, minus some. V and J calls and clone size follow that table, whereas D and trimming were derived from the DNA. The sample has about 380,000 clones; 88% are singletons. Grouping used clinical history reported by participants in a survey and questionnaire. The chain links TRBV24-1 to TRBJ1-6; 9 bases fit TRBD1. This receptor was taken from a woman younger than 30 who had recovered from COVID-19. The sequenced material came from PBMCs or T cells enriched from blood (not recorded which). CDR3: CATSDHRGPGSPLHF. The CDR3 DNA sequence: TGTGCCACCAGTGATCACAGGGGGCCGGGTTCACCCCTCCACTTT.